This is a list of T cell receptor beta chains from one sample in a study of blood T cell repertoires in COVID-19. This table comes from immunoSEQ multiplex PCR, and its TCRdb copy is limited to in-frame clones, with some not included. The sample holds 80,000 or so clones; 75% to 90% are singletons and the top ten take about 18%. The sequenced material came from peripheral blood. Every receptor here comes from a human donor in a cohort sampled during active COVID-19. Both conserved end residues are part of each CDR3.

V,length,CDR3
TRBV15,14,CATSSRESGNEQFF
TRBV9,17,CASSVTPRTELSYEQYF
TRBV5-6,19,CASSLKPGLAGVRQETQYF
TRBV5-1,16,CASSTGLAENYNEQFF
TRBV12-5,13,CASGLGQGYEQYF
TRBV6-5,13,CASHRITNEKLFF
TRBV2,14,CASSLGEGVYEQYF
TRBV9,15,CASSVALGGESPLHF
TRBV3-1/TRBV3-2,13,CASSRHDRGEQYF
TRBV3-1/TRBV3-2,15,CASSRSLTGSYEQYF
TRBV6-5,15,CASSLPPGSYNEQFF
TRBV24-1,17,CATSDLQLAGAWDEQFF
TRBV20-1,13,CSASGQGRNEQYF
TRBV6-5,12,CASSRTGTEAFF
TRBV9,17,CASSGDRTSAIADTQYF
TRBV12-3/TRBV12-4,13,CASRPQLVDTQYF
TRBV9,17,CASSVADRGRRLYTIYF
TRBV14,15,CASSQAPGWDYGYTF
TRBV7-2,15,CASSLGQAHTGELFF
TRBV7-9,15,CASSSLDRVTYGYTF
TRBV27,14,CASSLSPLVGEQYF
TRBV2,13,CASRRGAGEKLFF
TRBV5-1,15,CASSRPSGSTDTQYF
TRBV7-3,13,CASSPGFNYGYTF
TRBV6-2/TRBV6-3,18,CASSYSWTSGGALNEQFF
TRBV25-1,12,CASSLDRGAQYF
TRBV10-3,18,CAISDLAGANLSPGELFF
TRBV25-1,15,CASIPTGTYNSPLHF
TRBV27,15,CASSLVGLNTDTQYF
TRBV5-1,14,CASSLGRSSYEQYF
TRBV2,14,CASSQPGGIYGYTF
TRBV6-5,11,CATNRVDTQYF
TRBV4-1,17,CASSQDKSGRGQETQYF
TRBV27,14,CASSLTGGEYGYTF
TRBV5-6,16,CASRIRTRIITDTQYF
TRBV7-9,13,CASSPGVYNEQFF
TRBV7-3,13,CASGGGSTGELFF
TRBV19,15,CASSPPGQGWNEQFF
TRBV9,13,CASSVGQGGVLTF
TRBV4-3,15,CASSQDGRYYNEQFF
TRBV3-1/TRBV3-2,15,CASSQEPLAPIEQYF
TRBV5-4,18,CASSSPLGVAGSTDTQYF
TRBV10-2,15,CASSDLDRGNQPQHF
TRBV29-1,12,CSGQNSNYGYTF
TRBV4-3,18,CASSQRAHQGGGGYGYTF
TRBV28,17,CASSAGTSGRVHNEQFF
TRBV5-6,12,CASSLAQGSYTF
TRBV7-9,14,CASRQDMNYEKLFF
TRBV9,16,CASSVEQGQPQETQYF
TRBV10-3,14,CAISPGLDTGELFF
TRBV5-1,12,CASSFDNYEQYF